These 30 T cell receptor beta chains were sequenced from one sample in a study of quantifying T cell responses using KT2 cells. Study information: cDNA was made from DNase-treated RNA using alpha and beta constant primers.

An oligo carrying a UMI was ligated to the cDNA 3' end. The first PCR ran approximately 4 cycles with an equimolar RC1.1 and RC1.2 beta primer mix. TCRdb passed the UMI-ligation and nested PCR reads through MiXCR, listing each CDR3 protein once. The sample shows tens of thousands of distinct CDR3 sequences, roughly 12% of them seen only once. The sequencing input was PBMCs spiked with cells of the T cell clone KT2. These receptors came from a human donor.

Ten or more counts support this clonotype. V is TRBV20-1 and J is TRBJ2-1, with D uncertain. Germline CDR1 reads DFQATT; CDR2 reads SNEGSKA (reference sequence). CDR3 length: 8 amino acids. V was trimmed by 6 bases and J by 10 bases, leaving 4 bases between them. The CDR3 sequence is CSAGEQFF. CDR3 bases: TGCAGTGCAGGGGAGCAGTTCTTC.

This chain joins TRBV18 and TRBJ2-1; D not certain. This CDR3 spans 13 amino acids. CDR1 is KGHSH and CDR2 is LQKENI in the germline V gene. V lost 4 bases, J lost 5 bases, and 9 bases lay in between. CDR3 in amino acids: CASSRGEHNEQFF. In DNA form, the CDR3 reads TGTGCCAGCTCACGTGGGGAACACAATGAGCAGTTCTTC. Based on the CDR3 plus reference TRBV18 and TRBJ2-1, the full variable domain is NAGVMQNPRHLVRRRGQEARLRCSPMKGHSHVYWYRQLPEEGLKFMVYLQKENIIDESGMPKERFSAEFPKEGPSILRIQQVVRGDSAAYFCASSRGEHNEQFFGPGTRLTVL.

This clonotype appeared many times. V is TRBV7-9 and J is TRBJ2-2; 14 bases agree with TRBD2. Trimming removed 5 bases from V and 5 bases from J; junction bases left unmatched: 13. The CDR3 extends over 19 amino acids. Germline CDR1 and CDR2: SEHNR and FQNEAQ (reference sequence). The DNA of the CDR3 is TGTGCCAGCAGCACACGCGGGACTAGCGGGGGTGAGCTGACCGGGGAGCTGTTTTTT. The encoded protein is CASSTRGTSGGELTGELFF.

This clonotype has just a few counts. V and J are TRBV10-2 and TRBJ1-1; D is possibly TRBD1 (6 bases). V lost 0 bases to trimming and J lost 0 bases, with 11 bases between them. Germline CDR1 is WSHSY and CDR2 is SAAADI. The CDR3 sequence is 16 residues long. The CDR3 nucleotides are TGCGCCAGCAGTGAGTCCTGGGGGCGGCTGAACACTGAAGCTTTCTTT. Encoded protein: CASSESWGRLNTEAFF.

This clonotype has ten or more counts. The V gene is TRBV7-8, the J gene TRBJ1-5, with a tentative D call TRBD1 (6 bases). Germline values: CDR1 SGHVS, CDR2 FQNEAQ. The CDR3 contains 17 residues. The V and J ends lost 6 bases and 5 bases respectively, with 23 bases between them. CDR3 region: CASSHRGEGVRYQPQHF. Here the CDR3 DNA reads TGTGCCAGCAGTCATAGAGGTGAGGGGGTCAGATATCAGCCCCAGCATTTT. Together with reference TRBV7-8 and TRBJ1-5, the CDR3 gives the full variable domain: GAGVSQSPRYKVAKRGQDVALRCDPISGHVSLFWYQQALGQGPEFLTYFQNEAQLDKSGLPSDRFFAERPEGSVSTLKIQRTQQEDSAVYLCASSHRGEGVRYQPQHFGDGTRLSIL.

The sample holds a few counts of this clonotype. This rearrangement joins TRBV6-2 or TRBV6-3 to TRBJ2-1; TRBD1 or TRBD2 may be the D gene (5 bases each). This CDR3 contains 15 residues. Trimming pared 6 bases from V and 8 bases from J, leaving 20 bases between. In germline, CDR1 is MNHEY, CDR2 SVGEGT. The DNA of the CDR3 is TGTGCCAGCAGAACGAGGGGACCAGAAAAGGATGAGCAGTTCTTC. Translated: CASRTRGPEKDEQFF.

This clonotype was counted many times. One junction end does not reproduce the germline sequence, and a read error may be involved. The DNA for the CDR3 is TGTGCCACCGGTGAGACAGGGGGGCGCATTCAGTACTTC. Translation: CATGETGGRIQYF. This chain connects TRBV24-1 to TRBJ2-4, with 9 bases fitting TRBD1. Germline V lookup: CDR1 KGHDR, CDR2 SFDVKD. The CDR3 extends over 13 amino acids.

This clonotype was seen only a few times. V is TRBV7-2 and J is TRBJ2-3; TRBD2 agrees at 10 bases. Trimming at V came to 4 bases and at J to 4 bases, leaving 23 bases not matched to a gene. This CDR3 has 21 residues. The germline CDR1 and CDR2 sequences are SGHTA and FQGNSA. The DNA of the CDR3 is TGTGCCAGCAGCTCCCCAAGGCGGGGCCGACTAGCGGGTTTGGGGCCAGATACGCAGTATTTT. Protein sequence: CASSSPRRGRLAGLGPDTQYF.

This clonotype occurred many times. The CDR3 sequence: CASSLDGRDTQYF. The CDR3 DNA sequence: TGTGCCAGCAGCTTAGATGGCAGGGATACGCAGTATTTT. The chain joins TRBV11-2 to TRBJ2-3; no clear D gene. The CDR3 length is 13 residues. V was trimmed by 0 bases and J by 6 bases, leaving 7 bases between them. Looked up from germline, CDR1 is SGHAT and CDR2 is FQNNGV.

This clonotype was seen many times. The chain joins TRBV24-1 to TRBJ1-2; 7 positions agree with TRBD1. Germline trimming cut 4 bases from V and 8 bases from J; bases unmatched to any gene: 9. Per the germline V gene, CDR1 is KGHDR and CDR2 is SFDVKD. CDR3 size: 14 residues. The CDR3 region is CATSDPSQGYGYTF. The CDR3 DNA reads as TGTGCCACCAGTGACCCCTCACAGGGGTACGGCTACACCTTC.

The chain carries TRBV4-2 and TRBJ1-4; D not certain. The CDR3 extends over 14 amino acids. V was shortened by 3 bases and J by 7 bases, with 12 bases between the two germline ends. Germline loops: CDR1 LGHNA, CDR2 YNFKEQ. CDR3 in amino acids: CASSQGGPSEKLFF. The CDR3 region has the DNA TGTGCCAGCAGCCAGGGAGGGCCGAGTGAAAAACTGTTTTTT.

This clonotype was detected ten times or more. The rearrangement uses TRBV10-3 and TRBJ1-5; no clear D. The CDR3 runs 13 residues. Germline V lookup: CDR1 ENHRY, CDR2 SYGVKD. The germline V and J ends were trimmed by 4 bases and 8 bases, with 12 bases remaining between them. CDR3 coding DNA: TGTGCCATCAGTGGCGGGGTGACGGAGCCCCAGCATTTT. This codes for CAISGGVTEPQHF.

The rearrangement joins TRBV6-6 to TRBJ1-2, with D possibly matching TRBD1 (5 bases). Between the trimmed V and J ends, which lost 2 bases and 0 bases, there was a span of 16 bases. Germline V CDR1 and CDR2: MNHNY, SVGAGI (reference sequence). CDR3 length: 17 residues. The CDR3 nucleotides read TGTGCCAGCAGTTACACCTTCCGGGACGAAGCTAACTATGGCTACACCTTC. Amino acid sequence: CASSYTFRDEANYGYTF.

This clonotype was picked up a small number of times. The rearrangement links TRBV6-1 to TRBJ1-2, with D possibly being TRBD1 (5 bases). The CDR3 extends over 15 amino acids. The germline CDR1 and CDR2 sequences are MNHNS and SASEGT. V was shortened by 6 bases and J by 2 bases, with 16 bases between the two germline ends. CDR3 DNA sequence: TGTGCCAGCAGACAACAGGATTCATTCAACTATGGCTACACCTTC. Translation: CASRQQDSFNYGYTF.

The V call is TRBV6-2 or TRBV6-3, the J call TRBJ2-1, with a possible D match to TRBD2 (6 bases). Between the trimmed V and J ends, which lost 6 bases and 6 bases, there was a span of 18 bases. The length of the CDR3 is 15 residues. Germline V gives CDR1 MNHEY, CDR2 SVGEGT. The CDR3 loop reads CASRINRAGGNEQFF. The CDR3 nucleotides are TGTGCCAGCAGGATAAACAGAGCCGGGGGCAATGAGCAGTTCTTC.

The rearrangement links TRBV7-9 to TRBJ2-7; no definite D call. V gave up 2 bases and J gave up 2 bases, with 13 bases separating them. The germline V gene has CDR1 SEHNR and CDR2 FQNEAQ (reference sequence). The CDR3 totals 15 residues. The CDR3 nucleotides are TGTGCCAGCAGCTTATGGGTAGCCACTCCCTACGAGCAGTACTTC. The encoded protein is CASSLWVATPYEQYF.

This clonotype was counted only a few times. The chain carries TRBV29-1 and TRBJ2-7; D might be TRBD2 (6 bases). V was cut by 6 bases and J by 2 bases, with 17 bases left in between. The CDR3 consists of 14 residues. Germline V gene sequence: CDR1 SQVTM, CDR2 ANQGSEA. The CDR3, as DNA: TGCAGCGTGAAAGAAGGGACGGGGGCCTACGAGCAGTACTTC. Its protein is CSVKEGTGAYEQYF.

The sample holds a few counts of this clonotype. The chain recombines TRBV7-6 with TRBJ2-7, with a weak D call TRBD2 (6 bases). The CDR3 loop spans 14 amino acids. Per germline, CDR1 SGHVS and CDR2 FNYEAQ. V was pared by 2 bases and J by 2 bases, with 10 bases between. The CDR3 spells CASSLQEGPYEQYF. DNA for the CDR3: TGTGCCAGCAGCTTACAGGAGGGCCCCTACGAGCAGTACTTC.

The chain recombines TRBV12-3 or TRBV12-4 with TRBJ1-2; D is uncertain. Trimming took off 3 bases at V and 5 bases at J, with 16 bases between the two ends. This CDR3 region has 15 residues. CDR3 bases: TGTGCCAGCAGTTTGTTGCGCGGCTCTCCTTATGGCTACACCTTC. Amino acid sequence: CASSLLRGSPYGYTF.

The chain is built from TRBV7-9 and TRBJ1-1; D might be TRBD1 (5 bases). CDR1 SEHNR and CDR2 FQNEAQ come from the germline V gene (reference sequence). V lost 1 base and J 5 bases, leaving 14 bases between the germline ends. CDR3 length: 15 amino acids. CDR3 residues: CASSLGGGRGTEAFF. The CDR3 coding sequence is TGTGCCAGCAGCTTAGGTGGGGGACGTGGTACTGAAGCTTTCTTT. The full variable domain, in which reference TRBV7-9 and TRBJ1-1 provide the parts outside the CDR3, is DTGVSQNPRHKITKRGQNVTFRCDPISEHNRLYWYRQTLGQGPEFLTYFQNEAQLEKSRLLSDRFSAERPKGSFSTLEIQRTEQGDSAMYLCASSLGGGRGTEAFFGQGTRLTVV.

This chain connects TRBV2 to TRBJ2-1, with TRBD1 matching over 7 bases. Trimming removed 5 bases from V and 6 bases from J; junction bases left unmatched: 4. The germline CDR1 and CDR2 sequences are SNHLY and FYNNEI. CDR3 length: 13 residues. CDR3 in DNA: TGTGCCAGCAGTTTTACAGGGGCCAATGAGCAGTTCTTC. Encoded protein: CASSFTGANEQFF. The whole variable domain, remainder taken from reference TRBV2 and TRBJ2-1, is EPEVTQTPSHQVTQMGQEVILRCVPISNHLYFYWYRQILGQKVEFLVSFYNNEISEKSEIFDDQFSVERPDGSNFTLKIRSTKLEDSAMYFCASSFTGANEQFFGPGTRLTVL.

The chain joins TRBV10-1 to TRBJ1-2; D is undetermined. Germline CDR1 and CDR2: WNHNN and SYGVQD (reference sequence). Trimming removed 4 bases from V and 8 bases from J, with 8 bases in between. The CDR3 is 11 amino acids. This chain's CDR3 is CASSVFLGYTF. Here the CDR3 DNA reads TGCGCCAGCAGTGTTTTTCTGGGCTACACCTTC.

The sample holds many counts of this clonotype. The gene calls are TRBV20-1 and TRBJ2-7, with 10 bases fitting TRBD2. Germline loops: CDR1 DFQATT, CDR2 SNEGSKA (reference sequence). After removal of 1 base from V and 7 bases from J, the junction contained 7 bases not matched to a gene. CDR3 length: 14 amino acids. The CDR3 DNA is TGCAGTGCTAGAGTAACTAGCGGGACGGGGGAGCAGTACTTC. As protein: CSARVTSGTGEQYF.

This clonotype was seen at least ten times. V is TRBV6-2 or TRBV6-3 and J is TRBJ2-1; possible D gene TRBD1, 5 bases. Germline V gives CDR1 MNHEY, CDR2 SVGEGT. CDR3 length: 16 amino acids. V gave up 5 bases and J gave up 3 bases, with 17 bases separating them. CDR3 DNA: TGTGCCAGCAGTCCACCAAGGGGAATGGGCTACAATGAGCAGTTCTTC. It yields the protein CASSPPRGMGYNEQFF.

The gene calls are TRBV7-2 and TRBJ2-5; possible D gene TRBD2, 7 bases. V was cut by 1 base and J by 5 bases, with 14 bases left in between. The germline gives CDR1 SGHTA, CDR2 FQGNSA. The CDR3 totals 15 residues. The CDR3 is CASSLGGGAYETQYF. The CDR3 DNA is TGTGCCAGCAGCTTAGGGGGGGGGGCTTACGAGACCCAGTACTTC.

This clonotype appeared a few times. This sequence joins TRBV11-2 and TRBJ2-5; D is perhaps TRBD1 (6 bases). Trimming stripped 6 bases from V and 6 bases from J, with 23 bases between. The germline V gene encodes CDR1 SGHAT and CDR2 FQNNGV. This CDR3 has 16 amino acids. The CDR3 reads CASRRGIDGQGKTQYF. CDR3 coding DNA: TGTGCCAGCAGGAGGGGAATAGACGGGCAGGGGAAGACCCAGTACTTC.

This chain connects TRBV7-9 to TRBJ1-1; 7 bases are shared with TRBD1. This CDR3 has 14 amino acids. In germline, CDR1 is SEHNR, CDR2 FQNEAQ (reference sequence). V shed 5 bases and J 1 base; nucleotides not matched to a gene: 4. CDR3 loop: CASSARTGNTEAFF. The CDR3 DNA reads TGTGCCAGCAGCGCCCGGACAGGGAACACTGAAGCTTTCTTT.

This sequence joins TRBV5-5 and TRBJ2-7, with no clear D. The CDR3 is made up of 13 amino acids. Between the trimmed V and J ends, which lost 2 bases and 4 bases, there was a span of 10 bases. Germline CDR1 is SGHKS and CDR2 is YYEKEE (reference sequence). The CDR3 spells CASSFPSGYEQYF. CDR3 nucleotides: TGTGCCAGCAGCTTCCCTAGTGGTTACGAGCAGTACTTC.

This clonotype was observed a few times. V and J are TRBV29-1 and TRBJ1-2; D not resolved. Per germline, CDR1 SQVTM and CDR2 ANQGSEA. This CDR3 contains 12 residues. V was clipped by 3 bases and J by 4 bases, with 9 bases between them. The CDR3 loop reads CSVDLGSYGYTF. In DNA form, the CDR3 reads TGCAGCGTTGATCTGGGATCCTATGGCTACACCTTC.

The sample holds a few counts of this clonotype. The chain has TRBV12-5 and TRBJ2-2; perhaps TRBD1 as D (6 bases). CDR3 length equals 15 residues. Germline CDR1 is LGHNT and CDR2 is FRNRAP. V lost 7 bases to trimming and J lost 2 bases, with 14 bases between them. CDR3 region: CASVRGSINTGELFF. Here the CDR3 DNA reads TGTGCTAGTGTAAGGGGGAGTATTAACACCGGGGAGCTGTTTTTT. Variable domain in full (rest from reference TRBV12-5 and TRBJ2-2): DARVTQTPRHKVTEMGQEVTMRCQPILGHNTVFWYRQTMMQGLELLAYFRNRAPLDDSGMPKDRFSAEMPDATLATLKIQPSEPRDSAVYFCASVRGSINTGELFFGEGSRLTVL.